These T cell receptor beta chains were read from a single sample in a study of cytomegalovirus exposure and HLA in healthy donors. TCRdb's table, derived via immunoSEQ multiplex PCR, lists solely in-frame clones and lacks some. The table includes about 360,000 clones, 86% detected once. Material for sequencing was PBMCs. Receptors were obtained from a woman aged 18-29 years in good health and CMV-seronegative. The CDR3 runs from the conserved cysteine through the conserved F or W. D genes are given only for firm matches. Clone size is shown for a subset of rows, as once, few, many or a class of expanded clone.

V	D	size	J	DNA	CDR3
TRBV4-1	-	-	TRBJ2-1	TGCGCCAGCACGGGCGGGGTGATGAGCTCCTACAATGAGCAGTTCTTC	CASTGGVMSSYNEQFF
TRBV5-1	TRBD2	-	TRBJ2-1	TGCGCCAGCAGCGAAGTTCGGGGACTAGCCCTAAGCTCCTACAATGAGCAGTTCTTC	CASSEVRGLALSSYNEQFF
TRBV5-1	-	-	TRBJ2-5	TGCGCCAGCAGCTCCACGGGAGCGTCGGAGACCCAGTACTTC	CASSSTGASETQYF
TRBV9	TRBD1	-	TRBJ1-5	TGTGCCAGCAGCCGCGGGACAGATCCAATCATGCCCCAGCATTTT	CASSRGTDPIMPQHF
TRBV7-2	-	-	TRBJ2-1	TGTGCCAGCAGCTTAGGAATGGGCGGGATGTTGAATGAGCAGTTCTTC	CASSLGMGGMLNEQFF
TRBV28	TRBD1	few	TRBJ2-1	TGTGCCGCAGGCGGTCTAGACAGGGGCGGCCAGCAGTTCTTC	CAAGGLDRGGQQFF
TRBV28	-	-	TRBJ2-7	TGTGCCAGCAGACCGTGGGGCGGCGGATACGAGCAGTACTTC	CASRPWGGGYEQYF
TRBV7-2	-	-	TRBJ2-1	TGTGCCAGCAGCTTATCCCCAGCGGCATCCTACAATGAGCAGTTCTTC	CASSLSPAASYNEQFF
TRBV30	-	-	TRBJ1-1	TGTGCCTGGAATAAGAAGAGTGAAGCTTTCTTT	CAWNKKSEAFF
TRBV4-1	-	-	TRBJ2-1	TGCGCCAGCAGACCTCCTAGCTCCAATGAGCAGTTCTTC	CASRPPSSNEQFF
TRBV13	TRBD2	-	TRBJ2-1	TGTGCCAGCAGCTGGGGGACTAGCGATACCTACAATGAGCAGTTCTTC	CASSWGTSDTYNEQFF
TRBV7-2	-	-	TRBJ1-4	TGTGCCAGCAGCTTAGGCAGACAGACTCTTAATGAAAAACTGTTTTTT	CASSLGRQTLNEKLFF
TRBV18	TRBD2	-	TRBJ2-7	TGTGCCAGCTCACATCCTAGCGGATCCTACGAGCAGTACTTC	CASSHPSGSYEQYF
TRBV29-1	-	-	TRBJ1-1	TGCAGCGTTTCATCGAACACTGAAGCTTTCTTT	CSVSSNTEAFF
TRBV15	TRBD2	-	TRBJ2-3	TGTGCCACCAGCAGACTAGCGGAGATTATCACAGATACGCAGTATTTT	CATSRLAEIITDTQYF
TRBV4-2	TRBD2	-	TRBJ2-1	TGTGCCAGCAGCCAAGTAGTCCCCAGCGGGGGGGCCTACAATGAGCAGTTCTTC	CASSQVVPSGGAYNEQFF
TRBV6-5	TRBD1	-	TRBJ2-1	TGTGCCAGCAGCATAGGACAGGGGGCGAGCAATGAGCAGTTCTTC	CASSIGQGASNEQFF
TRBV5-1	TRBD1	-	TRBJ1-4	TGCGCCAGCAGCCCAGGGACAGGGGGTGAAAAACTGTTTTTT	CASSPGTGGEKLFF
TRBV7-2	TRBD2	-	TRBJ2-7	TGTGCCAGCAGCTCGCTTAGCGGGATAGCCTACGAGCAGTACTTC	CASSSLSGIAYEQYF
TRBV28	TRBD1	once	TRBJ1-2	TGTGCCAGCAGTTCCGCCGGGACAGGGGGTCACGGCTACACCTTC	CASSSAGTGGHGYTF
TRBV6-5	TRBD1	-	TRBJ1-1	TGTGCCAGCAGGGGGACAGGCAGGACTGAAGCTTTCTTT	CASRGTGRTEAFF